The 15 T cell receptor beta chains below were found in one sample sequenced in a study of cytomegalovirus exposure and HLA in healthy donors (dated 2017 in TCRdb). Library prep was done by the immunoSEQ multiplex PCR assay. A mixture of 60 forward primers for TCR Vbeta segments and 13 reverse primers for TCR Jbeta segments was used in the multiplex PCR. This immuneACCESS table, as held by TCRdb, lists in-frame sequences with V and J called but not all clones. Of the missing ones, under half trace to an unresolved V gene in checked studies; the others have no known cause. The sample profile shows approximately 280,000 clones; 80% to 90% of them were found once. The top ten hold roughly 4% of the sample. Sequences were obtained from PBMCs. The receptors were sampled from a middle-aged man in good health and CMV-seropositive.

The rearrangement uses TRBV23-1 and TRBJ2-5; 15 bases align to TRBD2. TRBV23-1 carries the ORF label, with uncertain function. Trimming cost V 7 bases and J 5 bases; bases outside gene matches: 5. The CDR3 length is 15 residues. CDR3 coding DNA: TGCGCCAGCACGGGACTAGCGGGAGGTACGGAGACCCAGTACTTC. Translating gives CASTGLAGGTETQYF.

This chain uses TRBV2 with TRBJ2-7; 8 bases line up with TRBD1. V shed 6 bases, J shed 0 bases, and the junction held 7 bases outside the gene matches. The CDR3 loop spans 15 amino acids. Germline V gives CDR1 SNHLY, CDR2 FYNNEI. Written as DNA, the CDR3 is TGTGCCAGCAGCGTGGACAGGGCCCCCTCCTACGAGCAGTACTTC. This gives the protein CASSVDRAPSYEQYF.

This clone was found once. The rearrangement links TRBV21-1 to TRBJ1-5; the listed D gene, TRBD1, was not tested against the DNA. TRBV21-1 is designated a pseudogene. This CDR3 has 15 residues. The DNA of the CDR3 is TGTGCCAGCAGCCCCTGGGACAGCCCCAATCAGCCCCAGCATTTT. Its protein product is CASSPWDSPNQPQHF.

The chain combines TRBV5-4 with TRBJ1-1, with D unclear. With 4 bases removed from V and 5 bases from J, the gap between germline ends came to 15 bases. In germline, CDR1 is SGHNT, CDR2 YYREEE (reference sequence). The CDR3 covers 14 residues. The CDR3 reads CASSGLVPGTEAFF. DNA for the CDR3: TGTGCCAGCAGCGGCCTAGTTCCGGGGACTGAAGCTTTCTTT.

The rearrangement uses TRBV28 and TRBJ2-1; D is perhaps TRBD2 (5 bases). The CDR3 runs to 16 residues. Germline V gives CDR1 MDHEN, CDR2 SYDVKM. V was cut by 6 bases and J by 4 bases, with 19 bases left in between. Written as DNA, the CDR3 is TGTGCCAGCAGGGGAACCCGTAGCGACAATTACAATGAGCAGTTCTTC. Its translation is CASRGTRSDNYNEQFF.

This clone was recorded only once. CDR3 amino acids: CASSGGQLQNIQYF. The CDR3 DNA reads TGTGCCAGCAGTGGGGGACAGCTCCAAAACATTCAGTACTTC. The chain employs TRBV2 and TRBJ2-4; 7 bases line up with TRBD1. Germline loops: CDR1 SNHLY, CDR2 FYNNEI. V shed 4 bases and J 5 bases; nucleotides not matched to a gene: 5. The CDR3 is 14 residues long. Full variable domain (missing parts from reference TRBV2 and TRBJ2-4): EPEVTQTPSHQVTQMGQEVILRCVPISNHLYFYWYRQILGQKVEFLVSFYNNEISEKSEIFDDQFSVERPDGSNFTLKIRSTKLEDSAMYFCASSGGQLQNIQYFGAGTRLSVL.

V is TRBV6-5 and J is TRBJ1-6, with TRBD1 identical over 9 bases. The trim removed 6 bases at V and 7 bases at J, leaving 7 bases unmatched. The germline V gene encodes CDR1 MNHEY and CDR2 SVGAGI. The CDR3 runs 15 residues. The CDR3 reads CASSLGQGLNSPLHF. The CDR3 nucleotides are TGTGCCAGCAGCCTAGGACAGGGGTTAAATTCACCCCTCCACTTT.

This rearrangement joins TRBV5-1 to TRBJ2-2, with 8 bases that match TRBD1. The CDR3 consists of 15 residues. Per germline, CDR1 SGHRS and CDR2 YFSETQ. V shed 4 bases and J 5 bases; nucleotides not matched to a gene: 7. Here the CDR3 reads CASSRGQGRTGELFF. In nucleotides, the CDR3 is TGCGCCAGCAGCCGAGGACAGGGTAGGACCGGGGAGCTGTTTTTT.

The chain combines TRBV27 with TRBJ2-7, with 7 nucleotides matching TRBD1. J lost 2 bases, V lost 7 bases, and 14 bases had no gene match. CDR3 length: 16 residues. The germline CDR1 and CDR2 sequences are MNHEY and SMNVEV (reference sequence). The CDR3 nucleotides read TGTGCCAGCACCCCCTCTAGAGACAGGGCGGCCTACGAGCAGTACTTC. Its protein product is CASTPSRDRAAYEQYF.

CDR3 amino acids: CASSLSARGSYNEQFF. The DNA of the CDR3 is TGTGCCAGCAGCTTGTCAGCCAGGGGATCCTACAATGAGCAGTTCTTC. This sequence joins TRBV5-4 and TRBJ2-1, with D possibly being TRBD1 (6 bases). The CDR3 covers 16 residues. The germline gives CDR1 SGHNT, CDR2 YYREEE (reference sequence). Trimming shortened V by 1 base and J by 1 base, and 12 bases separated the two germline ends.

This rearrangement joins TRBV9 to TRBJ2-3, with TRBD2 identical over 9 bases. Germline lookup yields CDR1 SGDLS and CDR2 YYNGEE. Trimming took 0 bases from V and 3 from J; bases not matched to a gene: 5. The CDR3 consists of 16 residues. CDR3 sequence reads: CASSVAGREGTDTQYF. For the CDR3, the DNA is TGTGCCAGCAGCGTAGCTGGGCGGGAGGGAACAGATACGCAGTATTTT.

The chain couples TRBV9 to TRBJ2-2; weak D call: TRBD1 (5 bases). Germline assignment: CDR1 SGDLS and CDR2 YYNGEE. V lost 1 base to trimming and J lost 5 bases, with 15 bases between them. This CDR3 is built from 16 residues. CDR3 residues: CASSVRKAGKTGELFF. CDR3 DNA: TGTGCCAGCAGCGTAAGGAAGGCAGGGAAAACCGGGGAGCTGTTTTTT.

CDR3 in amino acids: CASSYGAGTEAFF. Here the CDR3 DNA reads TGCGCCAGCAGCTACGGTGCGGGCACTGAAGCTTTCTTT. The J gene is TRBJ1-1, the V gene TRBV5-1, with D hard to call. This CDR3 comprises 13 residues. Per germline, CDR1 SGHRS and CDR2 YFSETQ. V was shortened by 3 bases and J by 4 bases, with 10 bases between the two germline ends.

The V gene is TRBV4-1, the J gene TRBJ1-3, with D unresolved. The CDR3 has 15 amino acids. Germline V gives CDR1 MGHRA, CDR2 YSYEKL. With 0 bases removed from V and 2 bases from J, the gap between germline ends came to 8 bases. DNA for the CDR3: TGCGCCAGCAGCCAAGATAGGAGCCCTGGAAACACCATATATTTT. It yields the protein CASSQDRSPGNTIYF.

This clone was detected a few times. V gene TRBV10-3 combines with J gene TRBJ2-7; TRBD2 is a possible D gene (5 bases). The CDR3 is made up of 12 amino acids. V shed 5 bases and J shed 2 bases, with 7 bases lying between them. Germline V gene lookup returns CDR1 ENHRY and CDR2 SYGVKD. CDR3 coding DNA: TGTGCCATCAGTCAACTAGCCTACGAGCAGTACTTC. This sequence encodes CAISQLAYEQYF.